This TCR beta chain was recorded in a study of Tregs in tolerant kidney transplant recipients. The CDR3 spans 15 residues. Looked up from germline, CDR1 is MNHNY and CDR2 is SVGAGI (reference sequence). Trimming removed 5 bases from V and 0 bases from J, with 10 bases in between. Using immunoSEQ multiplex PCR, the repertoire was profiled, and TCRdb retains in-frame clones only, with some absent. The repertoire includes about 110,000 clones, roughly 90% of them detected once, and 0.3% to 0.4% sits in the top ten. This receptor was identified in a human donor who received a combined kidney and bone marrow transplant. The genes are TRBV6-6 and TRBJ1-4, with D possibly matching TRBD1 (6 bases). Specimen: CD4+ T cells from blood, collected before the transplant. CDR3 region: CASSQTGTTNEKLFF. CDR3 nucleotide sequence: TGTGCCAGCAGTCAGACAGGAACAACTAATGAAAAACTGTTTTTT.